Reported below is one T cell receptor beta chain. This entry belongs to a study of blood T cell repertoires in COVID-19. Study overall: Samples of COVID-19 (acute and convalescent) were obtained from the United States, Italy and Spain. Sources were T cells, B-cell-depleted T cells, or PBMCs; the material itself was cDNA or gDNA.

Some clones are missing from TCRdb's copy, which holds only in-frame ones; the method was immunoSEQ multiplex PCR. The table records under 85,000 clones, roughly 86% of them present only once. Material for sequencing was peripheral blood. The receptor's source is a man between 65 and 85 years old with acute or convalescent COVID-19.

The CDR3, as DNA: TGTGCCAGCAGTTACGACGCGGGAGAAACCTACGAGCAGTACTTC. It encodes CASSYDAGETYEQYF. The genes are TRBV6-5 and TRBJ2-7; TRBD2 aligns across 7 bases. Germline V gene sequence: CDR1 MNHEY, CDR2 SVGAGI. CDR3 length equals 15 residues. V lost 2 bases, J lost 2 bases, and 6 bases stayed unmatched.